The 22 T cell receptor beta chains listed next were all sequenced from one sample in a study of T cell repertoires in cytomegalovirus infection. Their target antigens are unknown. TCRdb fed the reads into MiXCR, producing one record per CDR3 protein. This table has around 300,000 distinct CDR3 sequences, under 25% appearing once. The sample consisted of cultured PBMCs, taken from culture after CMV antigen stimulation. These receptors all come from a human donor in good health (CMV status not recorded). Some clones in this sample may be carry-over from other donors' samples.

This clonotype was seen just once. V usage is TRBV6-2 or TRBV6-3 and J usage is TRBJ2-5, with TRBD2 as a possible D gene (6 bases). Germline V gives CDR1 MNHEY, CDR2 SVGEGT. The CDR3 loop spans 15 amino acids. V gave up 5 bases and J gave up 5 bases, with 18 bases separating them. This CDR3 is CASSDVRKRAETQYF. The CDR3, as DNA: TGTGCCAGCAGTGACGTGAGGAAGCGGGCTGAGACCCAGTACTTC.

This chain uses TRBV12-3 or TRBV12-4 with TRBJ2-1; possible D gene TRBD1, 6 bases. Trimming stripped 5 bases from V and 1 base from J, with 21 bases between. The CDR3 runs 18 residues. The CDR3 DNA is TGTGCCAGCAGTCCCGCCCAGGGGTTTGTAACTTCCTACAATGAGCAGTTCTTC. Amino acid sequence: CASSPAQGFVTSYNEQFF.

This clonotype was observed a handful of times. As DNA, the CDR3 is TGTGCCAGCAGCTTAGGTCTGGTTGAGACCCAGTACTTC. Protein product: CASSLGLVETQYF. J is TRBJ2-5 and V is TRBV7-2; D is undetermined. CDR3 length: 13 residues. The V gene lost 1 base and the J gene lost 5 bases, with 8 bases spanning the gap. Germline CDR1 is SGHTA and CDR2 is FQGNSA.

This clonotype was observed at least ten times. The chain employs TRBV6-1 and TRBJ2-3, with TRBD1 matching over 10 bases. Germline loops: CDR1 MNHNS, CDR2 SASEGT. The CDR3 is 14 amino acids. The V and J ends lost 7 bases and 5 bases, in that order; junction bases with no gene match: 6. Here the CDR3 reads CASTLDRGGDTQYF. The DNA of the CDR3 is TGTGCCAGCACCCTGGACAGGGGGGGAGATACGCAGTATTTT.

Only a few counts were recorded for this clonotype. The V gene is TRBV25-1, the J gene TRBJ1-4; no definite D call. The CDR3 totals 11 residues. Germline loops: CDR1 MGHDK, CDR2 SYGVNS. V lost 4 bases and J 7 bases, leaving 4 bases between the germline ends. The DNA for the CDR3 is TGTGCCAGCAGTGGTCTTGAAAAACTGTTTTTT. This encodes CASSGLEKLFF.

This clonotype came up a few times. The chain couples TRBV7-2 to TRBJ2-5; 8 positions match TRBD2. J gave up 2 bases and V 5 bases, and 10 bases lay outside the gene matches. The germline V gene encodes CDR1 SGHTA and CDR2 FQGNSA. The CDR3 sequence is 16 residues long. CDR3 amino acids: CASSPRLARIQETQYF. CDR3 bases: TGTGCCAGCAGCCCGAGACTAGCGAGGATACAAGAGACCCAGTACTTC.

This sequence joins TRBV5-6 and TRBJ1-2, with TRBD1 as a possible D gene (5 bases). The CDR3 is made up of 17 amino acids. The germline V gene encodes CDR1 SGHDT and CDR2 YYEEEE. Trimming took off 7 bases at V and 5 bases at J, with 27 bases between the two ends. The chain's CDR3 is CASAPSGPRRDLYGYTF. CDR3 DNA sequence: TGTGCCAGCGCTCCATCGGGACCACGACGCGATTTATATGGCTACACCTTC.

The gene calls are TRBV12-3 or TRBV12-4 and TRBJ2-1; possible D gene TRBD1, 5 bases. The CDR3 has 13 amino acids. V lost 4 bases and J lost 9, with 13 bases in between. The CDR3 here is CASSSPRAAEQFF. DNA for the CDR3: TGTGCCAGCAGTTCCCCCAGGGCAGCTGAGCAGTTCTTC.

CDR3 coding DNA: TGTGCCAGCAGCCGCCCCCGGGGGACTAGCGGAGATGAGCAGTTCTTC. Protein product: CASSRPRGTSGDEQFF. This chain links TRBV7-2 with TRBJ2-1; 11 positions match TRBD2. The ends lost 5 bases at V and 8 bases at J; junction bases unmatched: 11. Germline CDR1 SGHTA, CDR2 FQGNSA. This CDR3 spans 16 amino acids.

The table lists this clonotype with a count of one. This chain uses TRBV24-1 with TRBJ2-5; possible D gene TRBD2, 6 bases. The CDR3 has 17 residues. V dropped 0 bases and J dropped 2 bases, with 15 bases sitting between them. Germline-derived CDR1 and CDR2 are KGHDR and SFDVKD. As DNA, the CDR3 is TGTGCCACCAGTGATTTGAATATAGCAGGGACTCAAGAGACCCAGTACTTC. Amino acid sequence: CATSDLNIAGTQETQYF.

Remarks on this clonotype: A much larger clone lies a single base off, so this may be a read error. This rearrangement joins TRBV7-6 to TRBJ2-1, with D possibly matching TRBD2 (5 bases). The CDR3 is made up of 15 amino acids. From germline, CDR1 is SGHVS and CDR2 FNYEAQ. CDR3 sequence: CASSFGESSHNEQFF. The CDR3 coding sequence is TGTGCCAGCAGCTTTGGGGAGAGCTCCCACAATGAGCAGTTCTTC.

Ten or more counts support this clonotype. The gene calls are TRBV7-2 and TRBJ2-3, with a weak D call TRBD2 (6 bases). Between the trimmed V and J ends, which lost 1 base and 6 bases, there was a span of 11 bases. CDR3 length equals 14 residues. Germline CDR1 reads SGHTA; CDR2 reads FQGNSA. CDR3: CASSLGASADTQYF. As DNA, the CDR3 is TGTGCCAGCAGCTTAGGAGCTAGCGCGGATACGCAGTATTTT. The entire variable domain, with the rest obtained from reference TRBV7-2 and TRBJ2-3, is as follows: GAGVSQSPSNKVTEKGKDVELRCDPISGHTALYWYRQSLGQGLEFLIYFQGNSAPDKSGLPSDRFSAERTGGSVSTLTIQRTQQEDSAVYLCASSLGASADTQYFGPGTRLTVL.

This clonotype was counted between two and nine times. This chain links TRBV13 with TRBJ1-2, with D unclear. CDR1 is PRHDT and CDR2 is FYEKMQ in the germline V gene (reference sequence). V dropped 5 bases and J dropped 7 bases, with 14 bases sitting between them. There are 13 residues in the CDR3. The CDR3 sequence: CASSPGQSSGYTF. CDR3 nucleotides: TGTGCCAGCAGCCCCGGGCAATCTAGTGGCTACACCTTC.

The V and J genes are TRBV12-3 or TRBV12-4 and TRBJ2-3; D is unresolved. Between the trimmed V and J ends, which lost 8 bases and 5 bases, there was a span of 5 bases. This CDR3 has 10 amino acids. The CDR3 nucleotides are TGTGCCAGCTACCGAGATACGCAGTATTTT. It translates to CASYRDTQYF.

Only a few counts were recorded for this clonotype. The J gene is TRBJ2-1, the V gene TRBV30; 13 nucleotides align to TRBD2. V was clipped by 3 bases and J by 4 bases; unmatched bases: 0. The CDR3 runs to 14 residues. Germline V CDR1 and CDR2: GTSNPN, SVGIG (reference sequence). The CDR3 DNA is TGTGCCTGGAGACTAGCGGGAGGGTACAATGAGCAGTTCTTC. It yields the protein CAWRLAGGYNEQFF.

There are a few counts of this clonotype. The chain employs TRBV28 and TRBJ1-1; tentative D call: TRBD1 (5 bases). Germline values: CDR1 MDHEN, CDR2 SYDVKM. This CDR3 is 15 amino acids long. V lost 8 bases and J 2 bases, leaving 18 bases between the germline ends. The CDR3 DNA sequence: TGTGCCAGCCAGCACGGGGCAGCGGGTAACACTGAAGCTTTCTTT. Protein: CASQHGAAGNTEAFF.

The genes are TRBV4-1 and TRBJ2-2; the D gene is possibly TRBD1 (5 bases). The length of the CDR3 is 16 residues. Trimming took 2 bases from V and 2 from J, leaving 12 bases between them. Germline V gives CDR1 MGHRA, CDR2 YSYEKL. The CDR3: CASSQRAGPNTGELFF. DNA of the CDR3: TGCGCCAGCAGCCAACGGGCAGGGCCCAACACCGGGGAGCTGTTTTTT.

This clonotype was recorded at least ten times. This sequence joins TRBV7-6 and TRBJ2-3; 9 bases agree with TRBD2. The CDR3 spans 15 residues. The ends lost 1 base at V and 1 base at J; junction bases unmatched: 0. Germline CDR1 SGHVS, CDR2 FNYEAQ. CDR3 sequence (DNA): TGTGCCAGCAGCTTAGAGCGGGGGGGCACAGATACGCAGTATTTT. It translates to CASSLERGGTDTQYF.

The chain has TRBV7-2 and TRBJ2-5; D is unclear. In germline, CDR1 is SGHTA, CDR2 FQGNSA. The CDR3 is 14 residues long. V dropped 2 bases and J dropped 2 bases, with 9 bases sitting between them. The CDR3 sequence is CASSLWNGQETQYF. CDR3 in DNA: TGTGCCAGCAGCTTATGGAACGGTCAAGAGACCCAGTACTTC.

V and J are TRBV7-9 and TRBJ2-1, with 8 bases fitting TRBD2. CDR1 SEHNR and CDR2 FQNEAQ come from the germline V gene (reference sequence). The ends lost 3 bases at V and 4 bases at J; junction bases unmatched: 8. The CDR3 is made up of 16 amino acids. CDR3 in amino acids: CASSFEAGVGYNEQFF. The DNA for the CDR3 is TGTGCCAGCAGCTTCGAAGCGGGAGTGGGATACAATGAGCAGTTCTTC.

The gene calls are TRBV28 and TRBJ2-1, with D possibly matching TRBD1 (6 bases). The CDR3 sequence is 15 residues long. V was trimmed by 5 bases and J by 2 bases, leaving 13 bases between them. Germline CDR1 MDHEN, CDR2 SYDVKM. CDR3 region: CASSIRGRTYNEQFF. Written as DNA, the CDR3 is TGTGCCAGCAGTATCAGGGGAAGGACCTACAATGAGCAGTTCTTC.

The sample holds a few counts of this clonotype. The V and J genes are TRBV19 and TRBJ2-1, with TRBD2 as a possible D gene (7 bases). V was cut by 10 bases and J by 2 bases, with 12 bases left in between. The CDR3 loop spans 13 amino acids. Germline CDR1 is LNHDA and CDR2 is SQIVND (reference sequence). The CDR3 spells CATLGGPYNEQFF. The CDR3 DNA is TGTGCCACCCTCGGGGGGCCCTACAATGAGCAGTTCTTC. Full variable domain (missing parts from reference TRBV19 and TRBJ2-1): DGGITQSPKYLFRKEGQNVTLSCEQNLNHDAMYWYRQDPGQGLRLIYYSQIVNDFQKGDIAEGYSVSREKKESFPLTVTSAQKNPTAFYLCATLGGPYNEQFFGPGTRLTVL.